The entry below gives a single T cell receptor (beta chain) sequence along with its context. Individuals drawn from approximately 26 US areas were about 18 to 90 years old. These data come from a study of blood T cell repertoires in COVID-19. Across the whole study: Two consecutive negative NP/OP PCR tests, clearance, or resolved symptoms defined Cohort 3 recovery. T cells, B-cell-depleted T cells, or PBMCs provided the cDNA or gDNA that served as material.

CDR3 size: 15 residues. The V gene lost 1 base and the J gene lost 3 bases, with 10 bases spanning the gap. CDR1 is SGHTA and CDR2 is FQGNSA in the germline V gene. Original handling: For nucleated cells, counts were estimated from reference gene primer amplification. Data came from immunoSEQ multiplex PCR; TCRdb stores just in-frame clones and leaves some out. V, J and clone size were drawn from that table, and D and trimming were deduced from the DNA. The data contain 350,000 to 450,000 clones, roughly 86% of them seen just once; the ten biggest clones take up around 2%. J is TRBJ1-5 and V is TRBV7-2; possibly TRBD1 for D (5 bases). The sequencing sample was made of PBMCs or T cells enriched from blood (not recorded which). This sequence originates from a man aged 35-49 years in a cohort exposed to, infected with or recovered from COVID-19 (not recorded which). The CDR3 DNA sequence: TGTGCCAGCAGCTTAGTCACAGGCCTCAATCAGCCCCAGCATTTT. Amino acid sequence: CASSLVTGLNQPQHF.